This T cell receptor (beta chain) was profiled in a study of blood T cell dynamics during melanoma immunotherapy. Study-wide context: First-line therapy was either pembrolizumab or nivolumab with ipilimumab for metastatic melanoma.

Overall study results and limits: Clones driving repertoire changes may be melanoma-specific or general immune activation.

Each bulk PBMC sample had roughly 350 ng DNA loaded. The table came from immunoSEQ multiplex PCR; TCRdb's copy has only in-frame clones and leaves some out. Among more than 8,000 clones listed, about 80% were seen once. About this clone itself: Its antigen is not known.

The sample's time point: pre-treatment baseline. V lost 1 base, J lost 6 bases, and 4 bases stayed unmatched. This CDR3 has 15 amino acids. Germline-derived CDR1 and CDR2 are SGHTA and FQGNSA. This chain links TRBV7-2 with TRBJ2-3, with 10 bases lining up with TRBD1. This specimen consisted of blood, obtained from a patient treated with checkpoint blockade. This receptor was identified in a human donor with melanoma. The CDR3 DNA follows: TGTGCCAGCAGCTTAGGACAGGGGGCGTACGATACGCAGTATTTT. Encoded protein: CASSLGQGAYDTQYF.